The clone carrying this TCR beta chain has a single count. The antigen is unknown. After removal of 3 bases from V and 6 bases from J, the junction contained 6 bases not matched to a gene. Germline V CDR1 and CDR2: SEHNR, FQNEAQ (reference sequence). CDR3 size: 14 residues. The data belong to a study of shared clonotypes between healthy human individuals. The study's findings and limits: Apart from blood, nothing was sampled; tissue repertoires likely differ.

TCRdb keeps only in-frame clones here, not all; method: immunoSEQ multiplex PCR. Altogether roughly 2.2 million clones are present, roughly 90% being singletons, with the ten largest covering 0.3% to 0.4%. Sequences were obtained from naive CD4+ T cells from PBMCs. Documented subset: CD45RA+ positively selected. The V gene is TRBV7-9, the J gene TRBJ2-3; TRBD2 matches at 7 bases. The receptor comes from a man between 18 and 35 years old in good health. Some clones in this sample may be carry-over from other donors' samples. The chain's CDR3 is CASSLSFSGDTQYF. The DNA for the CDR3 is TGTGCCAGCAGCTTGTCTTTTAGCGGGGATACGCAGTATTTT.